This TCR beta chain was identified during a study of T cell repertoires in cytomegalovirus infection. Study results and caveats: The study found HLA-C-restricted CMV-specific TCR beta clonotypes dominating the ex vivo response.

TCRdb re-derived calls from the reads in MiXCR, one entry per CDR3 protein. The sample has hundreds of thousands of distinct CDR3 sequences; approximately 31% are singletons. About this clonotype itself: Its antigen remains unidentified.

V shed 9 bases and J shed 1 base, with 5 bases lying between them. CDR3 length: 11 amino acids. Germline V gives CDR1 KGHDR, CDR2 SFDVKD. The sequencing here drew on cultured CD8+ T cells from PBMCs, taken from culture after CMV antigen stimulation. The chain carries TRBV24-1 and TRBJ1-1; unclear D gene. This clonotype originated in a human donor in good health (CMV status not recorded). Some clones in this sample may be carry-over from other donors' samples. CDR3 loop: CATWGNTEAFF. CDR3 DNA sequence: TGTGCCACCTGGGGGAACACTGAAGCTTTCTTT.